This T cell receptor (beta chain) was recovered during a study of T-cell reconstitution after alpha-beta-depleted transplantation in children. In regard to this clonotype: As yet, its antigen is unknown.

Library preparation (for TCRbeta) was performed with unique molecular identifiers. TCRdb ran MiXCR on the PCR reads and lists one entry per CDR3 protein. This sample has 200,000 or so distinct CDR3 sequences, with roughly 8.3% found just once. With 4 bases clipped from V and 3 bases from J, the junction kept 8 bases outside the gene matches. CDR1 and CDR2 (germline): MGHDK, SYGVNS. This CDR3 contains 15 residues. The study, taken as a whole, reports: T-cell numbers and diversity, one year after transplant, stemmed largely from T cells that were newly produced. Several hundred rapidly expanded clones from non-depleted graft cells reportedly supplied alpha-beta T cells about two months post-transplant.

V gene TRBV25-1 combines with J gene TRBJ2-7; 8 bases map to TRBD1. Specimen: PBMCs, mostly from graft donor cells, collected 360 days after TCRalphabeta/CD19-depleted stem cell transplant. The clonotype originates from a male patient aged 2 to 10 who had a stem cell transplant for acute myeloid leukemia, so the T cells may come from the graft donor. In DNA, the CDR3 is TGTGCCAGCAGTGGCCAGGGGGCCTCTAACTACGAGCAGTACTTC. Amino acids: CASSGQGASNYEQYF.